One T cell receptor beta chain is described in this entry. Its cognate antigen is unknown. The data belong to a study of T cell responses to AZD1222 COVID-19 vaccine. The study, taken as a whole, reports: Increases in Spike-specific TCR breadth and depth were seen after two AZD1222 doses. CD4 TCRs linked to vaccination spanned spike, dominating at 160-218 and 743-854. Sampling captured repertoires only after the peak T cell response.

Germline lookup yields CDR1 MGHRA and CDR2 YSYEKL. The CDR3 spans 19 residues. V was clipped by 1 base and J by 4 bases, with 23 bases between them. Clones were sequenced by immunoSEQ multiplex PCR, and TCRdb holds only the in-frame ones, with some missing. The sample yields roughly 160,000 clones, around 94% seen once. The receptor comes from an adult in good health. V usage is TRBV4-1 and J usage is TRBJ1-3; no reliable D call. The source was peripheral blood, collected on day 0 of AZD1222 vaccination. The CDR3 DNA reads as TGCGCCAGCAGCCAAGGCCCTCTGCCACGGACTCGAACAGGAAACACCATATATTTT. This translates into CASSQGPLPRTRTGNTIYF.